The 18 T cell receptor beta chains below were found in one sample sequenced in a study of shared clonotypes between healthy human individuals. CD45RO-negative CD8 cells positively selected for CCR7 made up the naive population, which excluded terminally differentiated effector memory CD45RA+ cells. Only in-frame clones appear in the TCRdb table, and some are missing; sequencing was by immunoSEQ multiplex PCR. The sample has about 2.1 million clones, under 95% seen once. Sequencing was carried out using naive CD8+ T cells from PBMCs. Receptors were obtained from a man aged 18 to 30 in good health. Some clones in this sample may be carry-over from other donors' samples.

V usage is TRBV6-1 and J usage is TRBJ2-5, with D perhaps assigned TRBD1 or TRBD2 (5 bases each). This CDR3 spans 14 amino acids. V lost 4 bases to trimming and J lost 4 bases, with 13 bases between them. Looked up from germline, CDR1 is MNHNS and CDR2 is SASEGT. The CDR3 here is CASSVWGSRETQYF. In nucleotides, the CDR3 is TGTGCCAGCAGTGTTTGGGGGAGCAGAGAGACCCAGTACTTC.

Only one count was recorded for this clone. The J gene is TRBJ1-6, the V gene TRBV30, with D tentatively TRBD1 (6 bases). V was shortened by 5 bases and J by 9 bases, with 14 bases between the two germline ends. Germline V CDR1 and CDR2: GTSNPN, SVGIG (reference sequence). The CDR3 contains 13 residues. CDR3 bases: TGTGCCTGGCGAATACAGGGTCTTTCACCCCTCCACTTT. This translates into CAWRIQGLSPLHF.

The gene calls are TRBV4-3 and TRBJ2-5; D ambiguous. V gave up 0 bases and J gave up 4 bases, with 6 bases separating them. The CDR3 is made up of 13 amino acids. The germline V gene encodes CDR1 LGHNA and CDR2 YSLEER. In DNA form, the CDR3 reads TGCGCCAGCAGCCAAGATCTCTCAGAGACCCAGTACTTC. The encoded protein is CASSQDLSETQYF.

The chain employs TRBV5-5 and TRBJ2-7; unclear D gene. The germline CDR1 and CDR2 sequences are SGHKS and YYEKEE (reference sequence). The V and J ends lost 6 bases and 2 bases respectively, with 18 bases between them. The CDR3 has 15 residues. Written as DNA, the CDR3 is TGTGCCAGCAACCACCCCCCGGCAGTAGCCTACGAGCAGTACTTC. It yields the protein CASNHPPAVAYEQYF.

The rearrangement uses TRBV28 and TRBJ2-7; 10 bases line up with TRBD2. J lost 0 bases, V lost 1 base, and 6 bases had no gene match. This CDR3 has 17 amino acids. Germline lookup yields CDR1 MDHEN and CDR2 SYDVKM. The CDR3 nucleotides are TGTGCCAGCAGTTTATTGACTAGCGGGTTCAGCTCCTACGAGCAGTACTTC. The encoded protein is CASSLLTSGFSSYEQYF.

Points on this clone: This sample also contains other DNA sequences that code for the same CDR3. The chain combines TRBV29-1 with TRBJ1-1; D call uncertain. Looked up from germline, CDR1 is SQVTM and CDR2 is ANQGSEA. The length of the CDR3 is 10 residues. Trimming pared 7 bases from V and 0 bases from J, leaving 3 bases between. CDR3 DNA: TGCAGCGCTTTGAACACTGAAGCTTTCTTT. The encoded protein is CSALNTEAFF.

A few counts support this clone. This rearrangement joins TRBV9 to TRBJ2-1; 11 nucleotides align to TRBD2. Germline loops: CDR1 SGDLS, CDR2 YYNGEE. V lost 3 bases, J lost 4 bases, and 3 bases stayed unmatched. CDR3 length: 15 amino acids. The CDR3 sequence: CASSEGLAEYNEQFF. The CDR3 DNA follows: TGTGCCAGCAGCGAGGGACTAGCGGAATACAATGAGCAGTTCTTC.

The CDR3 DNA reads as TGTGCCAGCAGCTTCATACTAGCGGGAGCGAATGAGCAGTTCTTC. This translates into CASSFILAGANEQFF. The chain has TRBV13 and TRBJ2-1, with TRBD2 matching 11 bases. This CDR3 is 15 amino acids long. Germline V gives CDR1 PRHDT, CDR2 FYEKMQ (reference sequence). The ends lost 3 bases at V and 7 bases at J; junction bases unmatched: 5.

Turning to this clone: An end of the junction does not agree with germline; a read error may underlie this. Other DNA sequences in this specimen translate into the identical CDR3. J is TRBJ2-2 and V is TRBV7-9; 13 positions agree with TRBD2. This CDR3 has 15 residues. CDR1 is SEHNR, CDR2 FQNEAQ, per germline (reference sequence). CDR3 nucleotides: TGTGCCAGCAGCCCTACTAGCGGGAGGGCCGGCGAGCTGTTTTTT. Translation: CASSPTSGRAGELFF.

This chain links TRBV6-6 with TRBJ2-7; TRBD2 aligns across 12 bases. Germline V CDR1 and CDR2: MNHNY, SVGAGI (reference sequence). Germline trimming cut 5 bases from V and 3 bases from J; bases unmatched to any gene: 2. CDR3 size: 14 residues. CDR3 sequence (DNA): TGTGCCAGCAGTCAGACTAGCGGGAGCTACGAGCAGTACTTC. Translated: CASSQTSGSYEQYF.

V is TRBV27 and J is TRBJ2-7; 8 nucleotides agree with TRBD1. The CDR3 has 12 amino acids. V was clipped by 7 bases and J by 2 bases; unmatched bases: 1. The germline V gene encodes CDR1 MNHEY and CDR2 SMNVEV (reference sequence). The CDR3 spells CASKTGAYEQYF. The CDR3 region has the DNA TGTGCCAGCAAGACAGGGGCCTACGAGCAGTACTTC.

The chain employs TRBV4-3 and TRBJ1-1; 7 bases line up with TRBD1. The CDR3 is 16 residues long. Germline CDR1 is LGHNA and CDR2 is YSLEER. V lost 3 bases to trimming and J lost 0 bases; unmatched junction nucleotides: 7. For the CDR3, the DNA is TGCGCCAGCAGCCAGGTAACAGGGGCCCTGAACACTGAAGCTTTCTTT. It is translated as CASSQVTGALNTEAFF.

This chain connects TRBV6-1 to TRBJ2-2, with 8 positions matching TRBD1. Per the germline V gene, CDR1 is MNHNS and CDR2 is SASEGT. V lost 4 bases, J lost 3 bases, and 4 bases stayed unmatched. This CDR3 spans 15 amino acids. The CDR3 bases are TGTGCCAGCAGTGGTCGACAGGGGCACACCGGGGAGCTGTTTTTT. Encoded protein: CASSGRQGHTGELFF.

CDR3 nucleotides: TGCGCCAGCAGCTTTCAGGGTATATTACCTGGGGCCAACGTCCTGACTTTC. Translated, it gives CASSFQGILPGANVLTF. The V gene is TRBV5-1, the J gene TRBJ2-6, with D possibly being TRBD1 (5 bases). CDR3 length: 17 amino acids. Germline V gene data show CDR1 as SGHRS and CDR2 as YFSETQ. The ends were cut back, 2 bases at V and 2 bases at J, with 14 bases in the middle.

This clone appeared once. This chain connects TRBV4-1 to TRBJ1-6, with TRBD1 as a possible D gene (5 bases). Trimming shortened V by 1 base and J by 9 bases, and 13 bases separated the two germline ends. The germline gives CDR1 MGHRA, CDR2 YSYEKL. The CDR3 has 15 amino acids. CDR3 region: CASSQGHLRGSPLHF. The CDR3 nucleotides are TGCGCCAGCAGCCAAGGACACCTTAGGGGTTCACCCCTCCACTTT.

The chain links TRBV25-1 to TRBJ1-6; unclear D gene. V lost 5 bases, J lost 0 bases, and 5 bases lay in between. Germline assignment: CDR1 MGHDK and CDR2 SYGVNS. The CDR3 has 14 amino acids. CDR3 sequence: CASSRSSYNSPLHF. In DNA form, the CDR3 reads TGTGCCAGCAGTCGCAGCTCCTATAATTCACCCCTCCACTTT. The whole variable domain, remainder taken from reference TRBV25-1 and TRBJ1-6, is EADIYQTPRYLVIGTGKKITLECSQTMGHDKMYWYQQDPGMELHLIHYSYGVNSTEKGDLSSESTVSRIRTEHFPLTLESARPSHTSQYLCASSRSSYNSPLHFGNGTRLTVT.

The chain's CDR3 is CASSLSGTGLMTDTQYF. The CDR3 DNA follows: TGCGCCAGCAGCTTGAGCGGGACAGGGTTAATGACAGATACGCAGTATTTT. This chain joins TRBV5-1 and TRBJ2-3; TRBD1 agrees at 9 bases. Trimming removed 1 base from V and 3 bases from J; junction bases left unmatched: 9. The CDR3 consists of 17 residues. The germline CDR1 and CDR2 sequences are SGHRS and YFSETQ. The variable domain in full, completed from reference TRBV5-1 and TRBJ2-3, reads KAGVTQTPRYLIKTRGQQVTLSCSPISGHRSVSWYQQTPGQGLQFLFEYFSETQRNKGNFPGRFSGRQFSNSRSEMNVSTLELGDSALYLCASSLSGTGLMTDTQYFGPGTRLTVL.

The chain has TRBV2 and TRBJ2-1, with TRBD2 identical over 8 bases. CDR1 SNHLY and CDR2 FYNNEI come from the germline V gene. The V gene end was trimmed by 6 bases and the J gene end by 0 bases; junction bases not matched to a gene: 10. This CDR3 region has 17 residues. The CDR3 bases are TGTGCCAGCAGCGACGGAGGGGGACTAGTCTCCTACAATGAGCAGTTCTTC. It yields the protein CASSDGGGLVSYNEQFF.